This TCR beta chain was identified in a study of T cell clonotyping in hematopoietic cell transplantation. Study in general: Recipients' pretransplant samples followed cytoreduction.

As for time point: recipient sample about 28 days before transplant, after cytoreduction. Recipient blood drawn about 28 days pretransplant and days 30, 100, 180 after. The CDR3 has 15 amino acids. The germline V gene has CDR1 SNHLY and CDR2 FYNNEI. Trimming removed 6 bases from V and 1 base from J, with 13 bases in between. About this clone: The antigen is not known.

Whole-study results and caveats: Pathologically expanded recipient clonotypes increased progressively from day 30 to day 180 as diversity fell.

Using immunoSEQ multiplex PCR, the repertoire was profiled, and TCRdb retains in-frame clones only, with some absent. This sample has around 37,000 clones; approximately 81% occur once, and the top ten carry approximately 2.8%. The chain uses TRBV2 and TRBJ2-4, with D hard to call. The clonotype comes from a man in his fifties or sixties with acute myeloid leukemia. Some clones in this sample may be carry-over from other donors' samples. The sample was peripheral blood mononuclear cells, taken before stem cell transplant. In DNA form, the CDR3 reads TGTGCCAGCAGAGTTAGAGGTCTGGCCAAAAACATTCAGTACTTC. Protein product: CASRVRGLAKNIQYF. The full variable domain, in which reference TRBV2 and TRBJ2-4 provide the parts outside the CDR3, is EPEVTQTPSHQVTQMGQEVILRCVPISNHLYFYWYRQILGQKVEFLVSFYNNEISEKSEIFDDQFSVERPDGSNFTLKIRSTKLEDSAMYFCASRVRGLAKNIQYFGAGTRLSVL.